Listed here are 26 T cell receptor beta chains from one sample, sequenced in a study of T cells in women clearing cervical HPV infection listed by TCRdb under 2018. The method was the immunoSEQ multiplex PCR assay. This immuneACCESS table, as held by TCRdb, lists in-frame sequences with V and J called but not all clones. Of the missing ones, under half trace to an unresolved V gene in checked studies; the others have no known cause. This sample's listing comprises some 23,000 clones. The biggest ten clones account for 20% to 25% of the sample. Sequenced input: blood buffy coat. The source of these receptors is a woman between 18 and 75 years old with a cervical HPV16 infection that either progressed to CIN3+ or cleared (not recorded which).

With respect to this clone: The read terminates 3 residues before the CDR3 end, so the remaining end is supplied by the germline J gene. This rearrangement joins TRBV7-2 to TRBJ2-3; tentative D call: TRBD1 (6 bases). This CDR3 spans 14 amino acids. Germline CDR1 and CDR2: SGHTA and FQGNSA. The V end lost 4 bases, the J end lost 1 base, and 9 bases lay between the germline ends. The DNA read from the CDR3 is TGTGCCAGCAGCTCCCGGACAGGCACAGATACG. Translated: CASSSRTGTDT. The entire CDR3 protein reads CASSSRTGTDTQYF.

The CDR3 loop reads CAIRDREETQYF. The covered CDR3 bases are TGTGCCATCAGGGACAGGGAAGAGACC. The chain links TRBV10-3 to TRBJ2-5; the match to TRBD1 covers 8 bases. The CDR3 goes on 3 residues after the read ends, and that part is filled in from the germline J gene. Trimming at V came to 6 bases and at J to 3 bases, leaving 0 bases not matched to a gene. CDR3 size: 12 residues. Germline V gene lookup returns CDR1 ENHRY and CDR2 SYGVKD.

On this clone itself: The read ends 3 residues before the CDR3 terminus; that terminus is restored from the germline J gene. The V and J genes are TRBV2 and TRBJ2-3; unclear D gene. Trimming took off 9 bases at V and 2 bases at J, with 6 bases between the two ends. The germline CDR1 and CDR2 sequences are SNHLY and FYNNEI. The CDR3 extends over 11 amino acids. CDR3 DNA, as far as it was read: TGTGCCAGACTACTCACAGATACG. It codes for CARLLTDT. The CDR3, in full, reads CARLLTDTQYF. Using reference TRBV2 and TRBJ2-3 for the parts outside the CDR3, the full variable domain is EPEVTQTPSHQVTQMGQEVILRCVPISNHLYFYWYRQILGQKVEFLVSFYNNEISEKSEIFDDQFSVERPDGSNFTLKIRSTKLEDSAMYFCARLLTDTQYFGPGTRLTVL.

As to this clone: The read halts 3 residues ahead of the CDR3 end, with the missing end drawn from the germline J gene. The chain couples TRBV7-2 to TRBJ2-1, with 11 bases lining up with TRBD2. Germline V gene data show CDR1 as SGHTA and CDR2 as FQGNSA. The CDR3 runs to 15 residues. The V segment lost 4 bases and the J segment 4 bases; nucleotides outside the gene matches: 3. CDR3 amino acids: CASSWGLADYNEQFF. CDR3 bases read: TGTGCCAGCAGCTGGGGACTAGCGGATTACAATGAG.

Concerning this clone itself: The read gets to within 3 residues of the CDR3 end, and the germline J gene fills in the rest. The chain links TRBV30 to TRBJ2-7; D uncertain. Trimming took off 1 base at V and 2 bases at J, with 9 bases between the two ends. In germline, CDR1 is GTSNPN, CDR2 SVGIG (reference sequence). The CDR3 consists of 13 residues. The DNA read from the CDR3 is TGTGCCTGGAGTGCCCCATCAACCTACGAG. Translation: CAWSAPSTYE. The full CDR3 reads CAWSAPSTYEQYF.

Remarks on this clone: The read ends 3 residues early relative to the CDR3; the germline J gene fills the gap. The gene calls are TRBV2 and TRBJ2-7, with 11 nucleotides matching TRBD1. With 7 bases clipped from V and 4 bases from J, the junction kept 3 bases outside the gene matches. The CDR3 covers 13 residues. In germline, CDR1 is SNHLY, CDR2 FYNNEI. CDR3 amino acids: CASTGTGGYEQYF. The sequenced part of the CDR3 DNA is TGTGCCAGCACCGGGACAGGGGGGTACGAG. Filled out from reference TRBV2 and TRBJ2-7, the complete variable domain reads EPEVTQTPSHQVTQMGQEVILRCVPISNHLYFYWYRQILGQKVEFLVSFYNNEISEKSEIFDDQFSVERPDGSNFTLKIRSTKLEDSAMYFCASTGTGGYEQYFGPGTRLTVT.

With respect to this clone: From the germline J gene comes the end of the CDR3, since the read stops 3 residues before it. The chain employs TRBV7-6 and TRBJ1-3; TRBD1 matches at 9 bases. This CDR3 contains 16 residues. V dropped 5 bases and J dropped 0; count of bases not matched to a gene: 5. The germline V gene has CDR1 SGHVS and CDR2 FNYEAQ. CDR3 DNA (partial): TGTGCCAGCAGCCAAGGACAGGGGTCCTCTGGAAACACC. Its translation is CASSQGQGSSGNT. In full, the CDR3 reads CASSQGQGSSGNTIYF.

Notes on this clone: The CDR3 is cut off 3 residues early in the read; its end comes from the germline J gene. The chain carries TRBV18 and TRBJ1-1; 8 bases agree with TRBD1. The CDR3 covers 14 residues. Per germline, CDR1 KGHSH and CDR2 LQKENI. The CDR3 sequence: CASSLRDRQVEAFF. The CDR3 DNA, read in part, is TGTGCCAGCTCACTCCGGGACAGGCAAGTCGAA.

On this clone: Read data end 3 residues before the CDR3 end; the end is taken from the germline J gene. The chain has TRBV7-3 and TRBJ2-6, with no clear D. V was shortened by 4 bases and J by 2 bases, with 9 bases between the two germline ends. The CDR3 extends over 15 amino acids. Germline V gene lookup returns CDR1 SGHTA and CDR2 FQGTGA. The CDR3: CASSSYTPGANVLTF. The CDR3 DNA, read in part, is TGTGCCAGCAGCTCATACACACCTGGGGCCAACGTC.

As to this clone: The read halts 3 residues ahead of the CDR3 end, with the missing end drawn from the germline J gene. The chain uses TRBV13 and TRBJ2-7; tentative D call: TRBD1 (6 bases). V lost 4 bases to trimming and J lost 0 bases, with 13 bases between them. The V gene's germline CDR1 is PRHDT and CDR2 FYEKMQ (reference sequence). The CDR3 extends over 15 amino acids. The CDR3 loop is CASSSTGRTSYEQYF. The covered CDR3 bases are TGTGCCAGCAGCTCAACAGGGAGAACCTCCTACGAG.

About this clone: The sequenced fragment ends 3 residues before the CDR3 boundary, so the rest is inferred from the germline J gene. The rearrangement uses TRBV12-3 or TRBV12-4 and TRBJ2-7; no definite D call. This CDR3 is 13 amino acids long. The V gene lost 6 bases and the J gene lost 3 bases, with 12 bases spanning the gap. The CDR3 DNA, read in part, is TGTGCCAGCAGCCCACAAATGATCTACGAG. It encodes CASSPQMIYE. The entire CDR3 is CASSPQMIYEQYF.

CDR3 DNA (partial): TGTGCCAGCAGCTCCGGACTAGCGGGGGGAACCGGGGAG. Translation gives CASSSGLAGGTGE. The whole CDR3 protein reads CASSSGLAGGTGELFF. The gene calls are TRBV5-4 and TRBJ2-2, with 14 bases that match TRBD2. The read finishes 3 residues shy of the CDR3 end, and the germline J gene is used to complete it. The CDR3 is 16 amino acids. Losses at the gene ends were 3 bases for V and 5 bases for J; bases not matched to a gene: 3. Per the germline V gene, CDR1 is SGHNT and CDR2 is YYREEE (reference sequence).

With respect to this clone: The CDR3 is cut off 3 residues early in the read; its end comes from the germline J gene. V and J are TRBV30 and TRBJ1-2; maybe TRBD1 (5 bases). The CDR3 spans 12 residues. Germline V gene sequence: CDR1 GTSNPN, CDR2 SVGIG (reference sequence). Trimming left V 2 bases short and J 4 bases short, with 8 bases between. CDR3 bases read: TGTGCCTGGAGTTTCCAGGGCTATGGC. It codes for CAWSFQGYG. The whole CDR3 sequence is CAWSFQGYGYTF.

About this clone itself: The missing CDR3 end, 3 residues past where the read stops, is filled in from the germline J gene. The chain has TRBV20-1 and TRBJ1-4, with D unclear. V was cut by 4 bases and J by 10 bases, with 22 bases left in between. Germline V gives CDR1 DFQATT, CDR2 SNEGSKA (reference sequence). There are 15 residues in the CDR3. CDR3 in amino acids: CSANPPVEGTGKLFF. The CDR3 bases that were read are TGCAGTGCTAACCCCCCGGTGGAGGGTACTGGAAAA.

About this clone: The missing CDR3 end, 3 residues past where the read stops, is filled in from the germline J gene. The chain carries TRBV20-1 and TRBJ2-7; TRBD2 agrees at 14 bases. The V gene's germline CDR1 is DFQATT and CDR2 SNEGSKA (reference sequence). The length of the CDR3 is 16 residues. The junction had 6 bases not matched to a gene; V was cut back by 5 bases and J by 0 bases. The DNA read from the CDR3 is TGCAGTGCTTGGACTAGCGGGAGGCTCGACTCCTACGAG. Translation: CSAWTSGRLDSYE. The CDR3 in full is CSAWTSGRLDSYEQYF.

This clone registers medium-sized by frequency. With the read ending 3 residues before the CDR3 end, the germline J gene is used to fill in that end. The rearrangement joins TRBV4-1 to TRBJ2-3, with 10 bases aligning to TRBD2. CDR1 is MGHRA and CDR2 is YSYEKL in the germline V gene. The junction had 12 bases not matched to a gene; V was cut back by 5 bases and J by 4 bases. The CDR3 runs 17 residues. The CDR3 here is CASSELRSSGRADTQYF. The sequenced part of the CDR3 DNA is TGCGCCAGCAGCGAACTGAGGTCAAGCGGGAGGGCAGATACG.

A word on this clone: The junction departs from the called germline gene at one end, perhaps through a read error. The read ends 3 residues early relative to the CDR3; the germline J gene fills the gap. V and J are TRBV5-1 and TRBJ2-1, with D possibly being TRBD2 (6 bases). CDR3 length: 18 amino acids. Germline CDR1 and CDR2: SGHRS and YFSETQ. The CDR3 is CASTLGVRDSLGLNEQFF. The CDR3 DNA, read in part, is TGCGCCAGCACCTTGGGGGTCCGGGACTCCCTCGGGCTCAATGAG.

On this clone itself: The read is 3 residues too short to cover the CDR3 end, so that end is filled in from the germline J gene. The genes are TRBV7-9 and TRBJ2-2; D gene ambiguous. The CDR3 extends over 14 amino acids. Trimming removed 1 base at V and 5 bases at J, with 8 bases between. Germline-derived CDR1 and CDR2 are SEHNR and FQNEAQ (reference sequence). CDR3: CASSLEAYTGELFF. The sequenced CDR3 bases are TGTGCCAGCAGCTTAGAAGCATATACCGGGGAG.

Of note for this clone: The read is 3 residues too short to cover the CDR3 end, so that end is filled in from the germline J gene. The chain carries TRBV6-4 and TRBJ2-3; D may be TRBD2 (6 bases). Trimming stripped 2 bases from V and 3 bases from J, with 15 bases between. Germline lookup yields CDR1 MRHNA and CDR2 SNTAGT. The CDR3 is 16 residues long. The sequenced part of the CDR3 DNA is TGTGCCAGCAGTGACCCGAGGACTACCCAGACAGATACG. It is translated as CASSDPRTTQTDT. The whole CDR3 sequence is CASSDPRTTQTDTQYF.

Of note for this clone: The read stops 3 residues short of the end of the CDR3; the missing end is completed from the germline J gene. V and J are TRBV2 and TRBJ1-2, with a tentative D call TRBD1 (6 bases). The germline V gene has CDR1 SNHLY and CDR2 FYNNEI. There are 13 residues in the CDR3. The sequenced CDR3 bases are TGTGCCAGCAGGCAGGGGCCCTCCTACGAC. Encoded protein: CASRQGPSYD. The whole CDR3 protein is CASRQGPSYDYTF.

CDR3: CASSQRGGRFTEAFF. The sequenced CDR3 bases are TGTGCCAGCAGCCAAAGGGGGGGGAGGTTCACTGAA. This chain links TRBV7-3 with TRBJ1-1; maybe TRBD1 (6 bases). The read is 3 residues too short to cover the CDR3 end, so that end is filled in from the germline J gene. The CDR3 covers 15 residues. Trimming pared 5 bases from V and 4 bases from J, leaving 17 bases between. Germline lookup yields CDR1 SGHTA and CDR2 FQGTGA.

As for this clone: Sequencing ends 3 residues short of the CDR3 end; the germline J gene provides the rest. This rearrangement joins TRBV5-1 to TRBJ2-3; 8 nucleotides agree with TRBD2. In germline, CDR1 is SGHRS, CDR2 YFSETQ. The CDR3 totals 18 residues. J was trimmed by 8 bases and V by 1 base; bases with no gene match: 18. The CDR3 is CASSLLVPAGDRRGTQYF. The DNA read from the CDR3 is TGCGCCAGCAGCTTGTTGGTCCCAGCGGGGGATCGACGGGGTACG.

Of note for this clone: The read ends 3 residues shy of where the CDR3 ends; the end is completed using the germline J gene. The V and J genes are TRBV7-9 and TRBJ1-2, with no clear D. The CDR3 covers 13 residues. CDR1 and CDR2 from the germline V gene are SEHNR and FQNEAQ (reference sequence). CDR3 bases read: TGTGCCAGCAGCTCGGGGTTTCCAGATACC. Translating it yields CASSSGFPDT. The whole CDR3 reads CASSSGFPDTYTF.

As concerns this clone: The junction departs from germline at one end; a sequencing error may be responsible. The read finishes 3 residues shy of the CDR3 end, and the germline J gene is used to complete it. Other nucleotide sequences from this sample produce the same CDR3. This chain connects TRBV5-1 to TRBJ1-3; TRBD1 aligns across 7 bases. Per the germline V gene, CDR1 is SGHRS and CDR2 is YFSETQ. This CDR3 comprises 16 residues. The CDR3 here is CASSWDSEFSGNTIYF. CDR3 DNA (partial): TGCGCCAGCAGCTGGGACAGCGAATTCTCTGGAAACACA.

Of note for this clone: The read stops 3 residues short of the end of the CDR3; the missing end is completed from the germline J gene. This chain uses TRBV6-1 with TRBJ2-3, with 7 positions matching TRBD2. The germline gives CDR1 MNHNS, CDR2 SASEGT. The CDR3 has 18 residues. The trim removed 2 bases at V and 4 bases at J, leaving 15 bases unmatched. The part of the CDR3 DNA that was read is TGTGCCAGCAGTGAAACAGCGGGGCTCTCTTCCCCGCCAGATACG. Protein sequence: CASSETAGLSSPPDT. The complete CDR3 reads CASSETAGLSSPPDTQYF.

Remarks on this clone: Read data end 3 residues before the CDR3 end; the end is taken from the germline J gene. The chain employs TRBV6-1 and TRBJ2-1; 12 positions match TRBD2. The CDR3 has 16 residues. The germline V gene encodes CDR1 MNHNS and CDR2 SASEGT. V shed 4 bases and J 6 bases; nucleotides not matched to a gene: 7. The CDR3 here is CASSGLAGVQSNEQFF. The DNA read from the CDR3 is TGTGCCAGCAGTGGACTAGCGGGAGTACAGAGCAATGAG.